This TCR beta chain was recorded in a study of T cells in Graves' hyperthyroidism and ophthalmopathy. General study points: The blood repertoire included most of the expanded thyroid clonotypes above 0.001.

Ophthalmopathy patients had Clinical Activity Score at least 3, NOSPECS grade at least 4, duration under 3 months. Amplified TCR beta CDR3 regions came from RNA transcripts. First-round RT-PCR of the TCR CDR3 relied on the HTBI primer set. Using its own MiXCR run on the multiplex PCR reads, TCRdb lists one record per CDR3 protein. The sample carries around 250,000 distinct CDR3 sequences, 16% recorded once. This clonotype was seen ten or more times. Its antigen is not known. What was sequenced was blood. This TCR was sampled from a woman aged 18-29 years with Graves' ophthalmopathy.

CDR3 sequence: CASSKTSAANTGELFF. The CDR3 DNA reads as TGTGCCAGCAGCAAAACTAGCGCCGCGAACACCGGGGAGCTGTTTTTT. The chain couples TRBV7-6 to TRBJ2-2; 7 nucleotides line up with TRBD2. The germline CDR1 and CDR2 sequences are SGHVS and FNYEAQ. Unmatched junction bases numbered 6, after V lost 5 bases and J lost 0 bases. The CDR3 runs to 16 residues.